This passage covers 19 T cell receptor beta chains from one sample sequenced in a study of CD8+ T cells in alopecia areata (dated by TCRdb to the late 2010s). The library was generated by the immunoSEQ multiplex PCR assay. To provide template for TCR sequencing, every sample had RNA extracted and reverse transcribed into cDNA. TCRdb retrieved this table from immuneACCESS and kept in-frame rearrangements only. Not all clones are present; in checked studies, unresolved V genes account for under half, and no reason is known for the remainder. The sample data list around 150,000 clones, and about four fifths of these were observed just once. The top ten clonotypes cover roughly 25% of the sample. Explained via the paper, the time point label denotes: 4 weeks on oral tofacitinib. This specimen's treatment or condition label, per the study, means: oral pan-JAK inhibitor, 5-10 mg twice daily. The specimen comprised CD8+ T cells sorted from blood, sampled at week 4, from a patient treated with tofacitinib. These receptor sequences come from a human donor with alopecia areata.

This chain uses TRBV5-1 with TRBJ2-7; the D gene is possibly TRBD1 (6 bases). V was trimmed by 4 bases and J by 7 bases, leaving 12 bases between them. Germline loops: CDR1 SGHRS, CDR2 YFSETQ. The CDR3 contains 12 residues. The CDR3 loop is CASSRVQGEQYF. CDR3 bases: TGCGCCAGCAGCCGGGTCCAGGGGGAGCAGTACTTC.

Remarks on this clone: At one end the junction does not follow the germline gene, possibly because of a read error. The chain combines TRBV29-1 with TRBJ2-7, with no clear D. The CDR3 is made up of 13 amino acids. CDR1 and CDR2 (germline): SQVTM, ANQGSEA. The CDR3 here is CSVETLRSSEQYF. The DNA for the CDR3 is TGCAGCGTGGAAACACTTCGTTCCTCCGAGCAGTACTTC.

This CDR3 is CASSFDPGTGTREQFF. CDR3 sequence (DNA): TGTGCCAGCAGTTTCGATCCCGGGACAGGGACTAGGGAGCAGTTCTTC. The chain couples TRBV27 to TRBJ2-1; possibly TRBD1 for D (9 bases). The CDR3 extends over 16 amino acids. Germline values: CDR1 MNHEY, CDR2 SMNVEV (reference sequence). V lost 3 bases and J 10 bases, leaving 22 bases between the germline ends.

This rearrangement joins TRBV7-9 to TRBJ2-6; the D call may be TRBD1 or TRBD2 (5 bases each). V lost 6 bases and J lost 0, with 9 bases in between. The CDR3 is 15 residues long. Looked up from germline, CDR1 is SEHNR and CDR2 is FQNEAQ (reference sequence). CDR3 residues: CASRGRGSGANVLTF. The CDR3 nucleotides are TGTGCCAGCAGGGGACGGGGCTCTGGGGCCAACGTCCTGACTTTC.

J is TRBJ1-1 and V is TRBV2, with TRBD1 matching 7 bases. Germline CDR1 reads SNHLY; CDR2 reads FYNNEI. CDR3 size: 13 residues. V dropped 2 bases and J dropped 6; count of bases not matched to a gene: 3. Written as DNA, the CDR3 is TGTGCCAGCAGTGAAAAGGGGGCCCCTGAAGCTTTCTTT. It codes for CASSEKGAPEAFF.

The chain recombines TRBV9 with TRBJ2-2; D not certain. Germline V CDR1 and CDR2: SGDLS, YYNGEE. There are 13 residues in the CDR3. Between the trimmed V and J ends, which lost 0 bases and 5 bases, there was a span of 5 bases. This chain's CDR3 is CASSVGETGELFF. The CDR3 DNA reads as TGTGCCAGCAGCGTAGGCGAGACCGGGGAGCTGTTTTTT.

The V and J genes are TRBV11-2 and TRBJ1-2, with D hard to call. Trimming stripped 1 base from V and 3 bases from J, with 3 bases between. In germline, CDR1 is SGHAT, CDR2 FQNNGV. The CDR3 is 12 amino acids. CDR3 sequence: CASSLADYGYTF. As DNA, the CDR3 is TGTGCCAGCAGCTTAGCGGACTATGGCTACACCTTC.

This clone was counted a single time. This rearrangement joins TRBV6-6 to TRBJ2-3; 8 positions agree with TRBD1. J lost 0 bases, V lost 2 bases, and 1 base had no gene match. The CDR3 has 15 residues. Looked up from germline, CDR1 is MNHNY and CDR2 is SVGAGI (reference sequence). The CDR3 nucleotides are TGTGCCAGCAGTTACACAGGGGGGAGCACAGATACGCAGTATTTT. This gives the protein CASSYTGGSTDTQYF.

The sample holds a few counts of this clone. V and J are TRBV7-2 and TRBJ2-5; 8 bases align to TRBD1. Germline-derived CDR1 and CDR2 are SGHTA and FQGNSA. The trim removed 5 bases at V and 2 bases at J, leaving 13 bases unmatched. The CDR3 is 17 amino acids. The CDR3 nucleotides are TGTGCCAGCAGCCCTCCCGATGGACAGGGATATCAAGAGACCCAGTACTTC. As protein: CASSPPDGQGYQETQYF.

V and J are TRBV6-5 and TRBJ2-1; 9 nucleotides line up with TRBD2. The CDR3 consists of 15 residues. CDR1 and CDR2 (germline): MNHEY, SVGAGI. V shed 11 bases and J 7 bases; nucleotides not matched to a gene: 15. The CDR3 is CAGLGGAGGRNEQFF. In nucleotides, the CDR3 is TGTGCCGGCCTGGGGGGAGCGGGGGGCCGGAATGAGCAGTTCTTC.

The J gene is TRBJ2-6, the V gene TRBV2; D uncertain. The CDR3 has 16 residues. Germline V gene lookup returns CDR1 SNHLY and CDR2 FYNNEI. V lost 5 bases to trimming and J lost 0 bases, with 11 bases between them. DNA for the CDR3: TGTGCCAGCAGTCCTAGAACCAGCTCTGGGGCCAACGTCCTGACTTTC. Amino acids: CASSPRTSSGANVLTF.

The chain is built from TRBV6-6 and TRBJ1-6; D is unclear. The CDR3 length is 13 residues. V lost 5 bases and J lost 9, with 11 bases in between. CDR1 is MNHNY, CDR2 SVGAGI, per germline (reference sequence). CDR3 DNA: TGTGCCAGCAGTCCCGTTTCTGGTTCACCCCTCCACTTT. It yields the protein CASSPVSGSPLHF.

The chain employs TRBV27 and TRBJ2-7; 11 bases fit TRBD2. CDR1 and CDR2 (germline): MNHEY, SMNVEV (reference sequence). This CDR3 has 15 residues. Germline trimming cut 3 bases from V and 4 bases from J; bases unmatched to any gene: 5. The CDR3 DNA reads as TGTGCCAGCAGTTTGGTACTAGCGGGGGCATACGAGCAGTACTTC. It specifies CASSLVLAGAYEQYF.

This chain connects TRBV4-1 to TRBJ2-3; the match to TRBD2 covers 14 bases. The CDR3 loop spans 16 amino acids. Trimming cost V 4 bases and J 4 bases; bases outside gene matches: 4. Per germline, CDR1 MGHRA and CDR2 YSYEKL. The CDR3 nucleotides read TGCGCCAGCAGCCCCCGACTAGCGGGGGGGCCAGATACGCAGTATTTT. Translation: CASSPRLAGGPDTQYF.

CDR3 coding DNA: TGTGCCTCAGGGGCTAGTTCGGAAGAGACCCAGTACTTC. It codes for CASGASSEETQYF. The chain uses TRBV6-1 and TRBJ2-5, with D possibly matching TRBD1 (6 bases). V was trimmed by 11 bases and J by 3 bases, leaving 16 bases between them. The CDR3 covers 13 residues. From germline, CDR1 is MNHNS and CDR2 SASEGT.

This clone was counted at least ten times. This chain uses TRBV7-6 with TRBJ2-3, with D perhaps matching TRBD2 (6 bases). The germline gives CDR1 SGHVS, CDR2 FNYEAQ. The CDR3 runs 17 residues. Trimming took 5 bases from V and 1 from J, leaving 19 bases between them. As DNA, the CDR3 is TGTGCCAGCAGCGGTCGTAAGGTCGAGCGGGGCACAGATACGCAGTATTTT. Translating gives CASSGRKVERGTDTQYF.

The V call is TRBV4-2, the J call TRBJ2-7; 7 nucleotides align to TRBD1. This CDR3 is 16 amino acids long. Trimming cost V 0 bases and J 3 bases; bases outside gene matches: 8. Looked up from germline, CDR1 is LGHNA and CDR2 is YNFKEQ. The CDR3 DNA sequence: TGTGCCAGCAGCCAAGAAGGGGCAGGGGGTGTCTACGAGCAGTACTTC. Its translation: CASSQEGAGGVYEQYF.

This clone was counted a few times. The rearrangement uses TRBV10-3 and TRBJ2-7, with D unresolved. The CDR3 consists of 12 residues. V gave up 0 bases and J gave up 5 bases, with 5 bases separating them. CDR1 and CDR2 from the germline V gene are ENHRY and SYGVKD. DNA for the CDR3: TGTGCCATCAGTGAGTCTATAGACGAGCAGTACTTC. Amino acid sequence: CAISESIDEQYF.

The chain joins TRBV4-1 to TRBJ2-1, with a weak D call TRBD2 (6 bases). The CDR3 contains 15 residues. Germline assignment: CDR1 MGHRA and CDR2 YSYEKL. The V gene lost 4 bases and the J gene lost 8 bases, with 18 bases spanning the gap. CDR3 amino acids: CASSLVGTEDYEQFF. The CDR3 nucleotides read TGCGCCAGCAGCCTAGTAGGGACTGAGGATTATGAGCAGTTCTTC.